These T cell receptor beta chains were read from a single sample in a study of neurological immune-mediated disorders. TCRdb reprocessed the 5' RACE reads with MiXCR, giving one entry per CDR3 protein. Altogether roughly 39,000 distinct CDR3 sequences are present, roughly 4.8% being singletons, with the ten largest covering 7% to 9.5%. The sequenced sample consisted of CD4+ T cells from blood. The receptors stem from a man aged 18 to 35 in good health. The CDR3 runs from the conserved cysteine through the conserved F or W. Each record gives: clone size, CDR3 length, V gene, D gene, J gene, CDR3 protein, CDR3 DNA. A D gene is named only where the DNA matches it firmly. A clone size is listed for some rows: how often the clone was seen (once, few, many), or a class if it is expanded.

>many|14|TRBV20-1|TRBD2|TRBJ2-5
CSARGGLGQETQYF
TGCAGTGCTAGAGGGGGACTAGGTCAAGAGACCCAGTACTTC
>many|11|TRBV18|.|TRBJ2-7
CASSTAGEQYF
TGTGCCAGCTCAACGGCGGGCGAGCAGTACTTC
>many|16|TRBV19|.|TRBJ1-1
CASSGERVSMNTEAFF
TGTGCCAGTAGTGGAGAGCGCGTATCCATGAACACTGAAGCTTTCTTT
>many|17|TRBV3-1|.|TRBJ1-1
CASSHRPSTTPNTEAFF
TGTGCCAGCAGCCACCGACCATCCACCACCCCGAACACTGAAGCTTTCTTT
>many|18|TRBV5-5|TRBD1|TRBJ1-5
CASSKGGQGGGNNQPQHF
TGTGCCAGCAGCAAGGGTGGACAGGGGGGAGGGAACAATCAGCCCCAGCATTTT
>many|14|TRBV5-1|.|TRBJ1-2
CASSLSRPDYGYTF
TGCGCCAGCAGCTTGAGCCGGCCCGACTATGGCTACACCTTC
>many|17|TRBV18|.|TRBJ1-6
CASSTDTRSSYNSPLHF
TGTGCCAGCTCCACGGACACCCGGAGCTCCTATAATTCACCCCTCCACTTT
>.|13|TRBV4-3|TRBD2|TRBJ2-7
CASSQRGTYEQYF
TGCGCCAGCAGCCAGCGGGGGACCTACGAGCAGTACTTC
>many|14|TRBV3-1|.|TRBJ2-7
CASSSAQGLYEQYF
TGTGCCAGCAGCTCCGCACAGGGTCTCTACGAGCAGTACTTC
>many|15|TRBV29-1|.|TRBJ2-2
CSVIFWPKNTGELFF
.
>many|13|TRBV20-1|.|TRBJ2-3
CSAVAENTDTQYF
TGCAGTGCAGTAGCGGAAAACACAGATACGCAGTATTTT
>many|13|TRBV4-1|.|TRBJ1-1
CASSQHFSTEAFF
TGCGCCAGCAGCCAGCACTTCTCCACTGAAGCTTTCTTT
>many|14|TRBV5-1|.|TRBJ2-3
CASSLVDLSDTQYF
TGCGCCAGCAGCTTGGTTGATTTATCAGATACGCAGTATTTT
>many|14|TRBV7-2|TRBD1|TRBJ1-1
CASSLRGDSTEAFF
TGTGCCAGCAGCTTAAGGGGGGACAGCACTGAAGCTTTCTTT
>many|19|TRBV4-3|TRBD1|TRBJ1-4
CASSQDGTGGRGSNEKLFF
TGCGCCAGCAGCCAAGATGGCACAGGGGGCAGGGGGTCTAATGAAAAACTGTTTTTT
>many|14|TRBV7-9|.|TRBJ1-4
CASSSAGLNEKLFF
TGTGCCAGCAGCTCGGCAGGGCTCAATGAAAAACTGTTTTTT
>many|17|TRBV5-1|.|TRBJ2-1
CASSSFLGGSSYNEQFF
TGCGCCAGCAGCTCATTCTTAGGGGGGTCCTCCTACAATGAGCAGTTCTTC
>many|16|TRBV6-2/TRBV6-3|.|TRBJ1-1
CASSYPLTLGDTEAFF
TGTGCCAGCAGTTACCCCCTTACCCTGGGGGACACTGAAGCTTTCTTT
>many|14|TRBV20-1|TRBD1|TRBJ2-7
CSAIRDRGFDEQYF
TGCAGTGCTATCCGGGACAGGGGGTTCGACGAGCAGTACTTC
>many|15|TRBV5-1|TRBD2|TRBJ2-1
CASSNPAGGPNEQFF
TGCGCCAGCAGCAATCCCGCGGGGGGGCCCAATGAGCAGTTCTTC
>many|15|TRBV5-1|TRBD1|TRBJ1-1
CASRITYRGGTEAFF
TGCGCCAGCCGAATAACTTACAGGGGAGGCACTGAAGCTTTCTTT
>many|18|TRBV7-2|TRBD1|TRBJ1-2
CASSLLGGTGGFNYGYTF
TGTGCCAGCAGCTTACTGGGGGGCACAGGGGGCTTTAACTATGGCTACACCTTC
>many|14|TRBV12-3/TRBV12-4|.|TRBJ1-2
CASSLTWTDGGYTF
TGTGCCAGCAGTTTGACCTGGACAGACGGCGGCTACACCTTC
>many|14|TRBV9|TRBD1|TRBJ1-4
CASSAGQWDEKLFF
TGTGCCAGCAGCGCGGGACAGTGGGATGAAAAACTGTTTTTT
>many|11|TRBV10-3|.|TRBJ2-1
CREVRYNEQFF
TGTCGTGAAGTGCGATACAATGAGCAGTTCTTC
>many|11|TRBV10-3|.|TRBJ1-2
CAISENYGYTF
TGTGCCATCAGTGAAAACTATGGCTACACCTTC
>few|10|TRBV20-1|.|TRBJ1-1
CSAMWTEAFF
TGCAGTGCTATGTGGACTGAAGCTTTCTTT